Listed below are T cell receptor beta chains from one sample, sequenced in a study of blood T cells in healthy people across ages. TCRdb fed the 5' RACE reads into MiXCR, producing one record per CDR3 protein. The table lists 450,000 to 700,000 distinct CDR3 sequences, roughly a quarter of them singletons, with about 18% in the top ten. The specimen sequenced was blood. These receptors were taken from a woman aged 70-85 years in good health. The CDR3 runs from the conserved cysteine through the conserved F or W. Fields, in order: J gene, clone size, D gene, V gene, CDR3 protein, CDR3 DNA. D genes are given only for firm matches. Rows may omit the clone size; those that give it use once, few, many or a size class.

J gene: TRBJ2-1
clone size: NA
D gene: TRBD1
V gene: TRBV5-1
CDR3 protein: CASSSMPGQRYNEQFF
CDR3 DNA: TGCGCCAGCAGTTCCATGCCGGGACAGCGTTACAATGAGCAGTTCTTC

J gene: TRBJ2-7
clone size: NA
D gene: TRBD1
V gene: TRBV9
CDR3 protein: CASSPRDSTYEQYF
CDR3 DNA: TGTGCCAGCAGCCCCCGGGACAGCACCTACGAGCAGTACTTC

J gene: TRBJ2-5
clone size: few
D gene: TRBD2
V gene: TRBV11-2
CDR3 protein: CASSLRTSGQEETQYF
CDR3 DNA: TGTGCCAGCAGCTTACGGACTAGCGGGCAGGAGGAGACCCAGTACTTC

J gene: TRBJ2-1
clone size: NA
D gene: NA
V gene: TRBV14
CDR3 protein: CASSPYYNEQFF
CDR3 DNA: TGTGCCAGCAGCCCTTACTACAATGAGCAGTTCTTC

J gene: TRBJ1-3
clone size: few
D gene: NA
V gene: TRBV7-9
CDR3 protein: CASSSVGGFGNTIYF
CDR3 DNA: TGTGCCAGCAGCTCGGTAGGGGGATTTGGAAACACCATATATTTT

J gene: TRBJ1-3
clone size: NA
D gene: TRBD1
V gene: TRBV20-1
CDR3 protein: CSAGTGASGNTIYF
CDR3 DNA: TGCAGTGCCGGAACAGGGGCCTCTGGAAACACCATATATTTT

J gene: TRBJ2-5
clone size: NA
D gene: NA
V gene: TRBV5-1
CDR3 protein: CASSLFGAETQYF
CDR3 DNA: TGCGCCAGCAGCTTGTTCGGGGCAGAGACCCAGTACTTC

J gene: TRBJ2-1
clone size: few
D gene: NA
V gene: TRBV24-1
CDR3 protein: CATSARQGGHYNEQFF
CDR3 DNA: TGTGCCACCAGTGCGCGCCAGGGGGGCCACTACAATGAGCAGTTCTTC

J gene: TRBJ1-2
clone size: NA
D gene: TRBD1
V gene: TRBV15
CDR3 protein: CATSSQGQRTGYTF
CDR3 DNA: TGTGCCACCAGCTCACAGGGACAGAGGACTGGCTACACCTTC

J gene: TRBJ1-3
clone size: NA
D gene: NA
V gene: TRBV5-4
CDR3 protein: CASSSWTDSGNTIYF
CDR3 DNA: TGTGCCAGCAGCTCTTGGACAGACTCTGGAAACACCATATATTTT

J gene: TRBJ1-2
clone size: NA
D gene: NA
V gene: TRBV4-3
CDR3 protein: CASSQDEEGRGGYTF
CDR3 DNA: TGCGCCAGCAGCCAAGATGAAGAGGGGCGCGGTGGCTACACCTTC

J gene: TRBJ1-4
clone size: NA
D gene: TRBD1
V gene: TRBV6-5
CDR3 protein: CASSYYGQANEKLFF
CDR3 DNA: TGTGCCAGCAGTTACTATGGACAGGCAAATGAAAAACTGTTTTTT

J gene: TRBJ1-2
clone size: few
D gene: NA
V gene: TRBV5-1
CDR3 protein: CVSSLVAGNYGYTF
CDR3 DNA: TGCGTCAGCAGCTTGGTCGCGGGGAACTATGGCTACACCTTC

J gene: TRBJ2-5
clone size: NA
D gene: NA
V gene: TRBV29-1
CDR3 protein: CSVERYRAQETQYF
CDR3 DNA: TGCAGCGTTGAACGGTACAGGGCTCAAGAGACCCAGTACTTC